This T cell receptor (beta chain) was identified in a study of blood T cell repertoires in COVID-19. CDR3 size: 14 residues. Germline values: CDR1 LNHDA, CDR2 SQIVND (reference sequence). Trimming took 3 bases from V and 2 from J; bases not matched to a gene: 0. Using immunoSEQ multiplex PCR, the repertoire was profiled, and TCRdb retains in-frame clones only, with some absent. The repertoire holds approximately 330,000 clones, with approximately 90% as singletons. The V gene is TRBV19, the J gene TRBJ2-1; 8 nucleotides line up with TRBD1. Sequences were obtained from peripheral blood. The origin of this receptor is a man younger than 45 with COVID-19, enrolled during active disease. The CDR3 region is CASSMGQAYNEQFF. In nucleotides, the CDR3 is TGTGCCAGTAGTATGGGACAGGCCTACAATGAGCAGTTCTTC.